Below, 18 T cell receptor beta chains from the same sample are listed, as sequenced in a study of response to subunit inactivated influenza vaccine (dated by TCRdb to the late 2010s). Library prep was done by RT-PCR. The run used an Illumina HiSeq 2500. Clones were called with MiXCR by TCRdb after fastp trimmed the public reads at Q25, and only in-frame beta chains were retained. Every entry covers one CDR3 protein and lists the most common genes and DNA from its rows. The sample data list 250,000 to 350,000 distinct CDR3 sequences, and approximately 20% of these were observed just once. The top ten hold over 9% of the sample. The input for sequencing was PBMCs from blood, taken 21 months after vaccination. The receptors here all came from a man aged 45 to 75 who received an inactivated influenza vaccine. Donor details come from another sample of the same person, matched by shared clones.

The V and J genes are TRBV6-5 and TRBJ2-5; the D gene is possibly TRBD2 (5 bases). Germline-derived CDR1 and CDR2 are MNHEY and SVGAGI. This CDR3 contains 13 residues. The V end was cut by 2 bases, the J end by 9 bases, with 13 bases between. The CDR3 here is CASSYARLGAQYF. DNA for the CDR3: TGTGCCAGCAGTTACGCGCGCCTCGGGGCCCAGTACTTC.

The chain combines TRBV11-2 with TRBJ2-7; tentative D call: TRBD1 (7 bases). The length of the CDR3 is 14 residues. V dropped 6 bases and J dropped 3 bases, with 15 bases sitting between them. Germline CDR1 is SGHAT and CDR2 is FQNNGV. CDR3 protein: CASRRAGQIYEQYF. CDR3 in DNA: TGTGCCAGCAGGCGGGCGGGACAGATCTACGAGCAGTACTTC.

V gene TRBV4-3 combines with J gene TRBJ2-7, with TRBD1 identical over 7 bases. The junction had 2 bases not matched to a gene; V was cut back by 1 base and J by 2 bases. CDR1 is LGHNA and CDR2 is YSLEER in the germline V gene. The CDR3 sequence is 14 residues long. The CDR3, as DNA: TGCGCCAGCAGCCAAGGGGACAGCACCTACGAGCAGTACTTC. This translates into CASSQGDSTYEQYF.

This clonotype has a count of ten or more. One junction end does not reproduce the germline sequence, and a read error may be involved. This chain uses TRBV2 with TRBJ1-1; possible D gene TRBD1, 6 bases. The CDR3 runs to 14 residues. From germline, CDR1 is SNHLY and CDR2 FYNNEI. CDR3 nucleotides: TGTGCCAGCAGGGAAGGACAGCAGAACACTGAAGCTTTCTTT. Residues: CASREGQQNTEAFF.

V is TRBV28 and J is TRBJ1-1; TRBD1 matches at 7 bases. V shed 6 bases and J 4 bases; nucleotides not matched to a gene: 8. The CDR3 loop spans 14 amino acids. Germline CDR1 and CDR2: MDHEN and SYDVKM. CDR3 amino acids: CASSSTGALTEAFF. CDR3 DNA sequence: TGTGCCAGCAGCTCTACAGGGGCACTCACTGAAGCTTTCTTT.

On this clonotype: The junction shows a germline mismatch at one end, possibly a read error. The chain recombines TRBV6-5 with TRBJ1-2, with D unclear. Germline loops: CDR1 MNHEY, CDR2 SVGAGI. The length of the CDR3 is 13 residues. The CDR3 protein is CASSGPKLYCYTF. The CDR3 DNA reads TGTGCCAGCAGTGGACCGAAACTCTATTGCTACACCTTC.

This clonotype occurred a few times. V is TRBV7-8 and J is TRBJ1-5; no firm D call. Trimming took off 5 bases at V and 1 base at J, with 21 bases between the two ends. Germline CDR1 reads SGHVS; CDR2 reads FQNEAQ. CDR3 length: 18 residues. The CDR3 is CASSPPSVGVVSNQPQHF. The DNA for the CDR3 is TGTGCCAGCAGCCCACCTTCGGTTGGGGTGGTAAGCAATCAGCCCCAGCATTTT.

This clonotype has more than one count but fewer than ten. This chain uses TRBV7-2 with TRBJ2-7; D is undetermined. Trimming shortened V by 5 bases and J by 4 bases, and 12 bases separated the two germline ends. The CDR3 has 13 amino acids. CDR1 and CDR2 (germline): SGHTA, FQGNSA. The CDR3: CASSASYYYEQYF. CDR3 DNA sequence: TGTGCCAGCAGCGCCTCTTACTATTACGAGCAGTACTTC.

This clonotype occurred a few times. The genes are TRBV29-1 and TRBJ2-1, with 9 nucleotides matching TRBD2. CDR1 is SQVTM and CDR2 is ANQGSEA in the germline V gene. Germline trimming cut 1 base from V and 9 bases from J; bases unmatched to any gene: 13. CDR3 size: 16 residues. This chain's CDR3 is CSVEALIEREVGEQFF. The CDR3 nucleotides read TGCAGCGTTGAAGCATTAATCGAGCGGGAGGTGGGTGAGCAGTTCTTC.

This clonotype has just a few counts. V usage is TRBV4-2 and J usage is TRBJ1-3, with TRBD1 as a possible D gene (5 bases). Trimming took 0 bases from V and 11 from J, leaving 11 bases between them. The CDR3 has 13 residues. Germline V gives CDR1 LGHNA, CDR2 YNFKEQ. The CDR3 spells CASSQDGQGAIYF. The CDR3, as DNA: TGTGCCAGCAGCCAAGATGGACAAGGGGCCATATATTTT.

In its sample, this clonotype was seen a few times. The chain joins TRBV11-2 to TRBJ2-5; TRBD2 matches at 7 bases. The CDR3 extends over 18 amino acids. The germline V gene encodes CDR1 SGHAT and CDR2 FQNNGV. The ends lost 2 bases at V and 4 bases at J; junction bases unmatched: 16. CDR3 region: CASSLSPSGGWGGETQYF. The CDR3 region has the DNA TGTGCCAGCAGCTTATCCCCCTCTGGTGGATGGGGGGGAGAGACCCAGTACTTC.

This clonotype turned up a few times. The chain employs TRBV29-1 and TRBJ2-1; D not resolved. The CDR3 sequence is 18 residues long. V dropped 3 bases and J dropped 7 bases, with 28 bases sitting between them. CDR1 SQVTM and CDR2 ANQGSEA come from the germline V gene. The CDR3 region has the DNA TGCAGCGTTGAGAAAGTCGTTTCGACGTTTGATCGAGCGAATGAGCAGTTCTTC. Protein product: CSVEKVVSTFDRANEQFF.

The chain uses TRBV4-3 and TRBJ1-1; 9 bases fit TRBD1. CDR1 LGHNA and CDR2 YSLEER come from the germline V gene. The length of the CDR3 is 15 residues. V shed 2 bases and J 4 bases; nucleotides not matched to a gene: 5. CDR3 residues: CASSQKGQGFTEAFF. The CDR3 DNA sequence: TGCGCCAGCAGCCAAAAGGGACAGGGTTTCACTGAAGCTTTCTTT.

This clonotype has more than one count but fewer than ten. The chain combines TRBV4-1 with TRBJ2-2; D is unresolved. V dropped 4 bases and J dropped 7 bases, with 10 bases sitting between them. The CDR3 contains 13 residues. CDR1 and CDR2 (germline): MGHRA, YSYEKL. The DNA of the CDR3 is TGCGCCAGCAGCCCTAGTGAAGTCGGGGAGCTGTTTTTT. This translates into CASSPSEVGELFF.

The chain is built from TRBV24-1 and TRBJ2-3; TRBD1 matches at 9 bases. V lost 2 bases and J lost 0; bases outside the gene matches: 2. The CDR3 contains 16 residues. Germline-derived CDR1 and CDR2 are KGHDR and SFDVKD. The CDR3, as DNA: TGTGCCACCAGTGATTACAGGGGGCCGAGCACAGATACGCAGTATTTT. Protein sequence: CATSDYRGPSTDTQYF.

The chain joins TRBV28 to TRBJ2-7, with unresolved D. Trimming left V 2 bases short and J 2 bases short, with 4 bases between. Germline loops: CDR1 MDHEN, CDR2 SYDVKM. The CDR3 runs to 12 residues. The DNA of the CDR3 is TGTGCCAGCAGTTTACCGGCCTACGAGCAGTACTTC. Residues: CASSLPAYEQYF.

The chain carries TRBV7-8 and TRBJ1-5; a possible D gene is TRBD1 (5 bases). CDR1 and CDR2 (germline): SGHVS, FQNEAQ. V lost 1 base and J lost 2, with 18 bases in between. This CDR3 contains 18 residues. As DNA, the CDR3 is TGTGCCAGCAGCTTAGTCCGCCCCTGGGGACGGGGCAATCAGCCCCAGCATTTT. Its translation is CASSLVRPWGRGNQPQHF.

The rearrangement uses TRBV20-1 and TRBJ2-5; 7 bases agree with TRBD1. The V gene end was trimmed by 5 bases and the J gene end by 3 bases; junction bases not matched to a gene: 6. This CDR3 region has 13 residues. Looked up from germline, CDR1 is DFQATT and CDR2 is SNEGSKA (reference sequence). As DNA, the CDR3 is TGCAGTGCTGGGTCTACAGGGGAAGAGACCCAGTACTTC. Translation: CSAGSTGEETQYF.